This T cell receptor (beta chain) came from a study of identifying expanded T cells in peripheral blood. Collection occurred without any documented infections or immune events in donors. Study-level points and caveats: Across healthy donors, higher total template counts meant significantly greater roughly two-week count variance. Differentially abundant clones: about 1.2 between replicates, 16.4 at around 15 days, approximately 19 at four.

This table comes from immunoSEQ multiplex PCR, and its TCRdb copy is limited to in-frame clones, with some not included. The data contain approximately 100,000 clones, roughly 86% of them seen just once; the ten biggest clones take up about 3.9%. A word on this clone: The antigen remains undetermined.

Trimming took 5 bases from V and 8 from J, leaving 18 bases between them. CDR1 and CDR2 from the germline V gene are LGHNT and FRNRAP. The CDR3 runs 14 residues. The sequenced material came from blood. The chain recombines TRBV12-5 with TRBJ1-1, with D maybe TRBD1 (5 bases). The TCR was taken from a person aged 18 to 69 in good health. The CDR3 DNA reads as TGTGCTAGTGGTCGTGATACAGGTGCCTCGGAAGCTTTCTTT. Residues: CASGRDTGASEAFF.